This entry lists 5 T cell receptor beta chains sequenced from one sample in a study of T cells in Graves' hyperthyroidism and ophthalmopathy. RNA transcripts yielded amplified TCR beta CDR3 regions. HTBI primers drove first-round RT-PCR of the TCR CDR3. MiXCR, applied by TCRdb to the multiplex PCR reads, yields one record per CDR3 protein. The sample records 300,000 or so distinct CDR3 sequences, around a sixth being singletons. The sequencing input was blood. All receptors derive from a woman aged 45-65 years with Graves' hyperthyroidism.

At least ten counts were recorded for this clonotype. The gene calls are TRBV27 and TRBJ1-1; no clear D. Germline V gene sequence: CDR1 MNHEY, CDR2 SMNVEV (reference sequence). This CDR3 comprises 14 residues. Trimming shortened V by 2 bases and J by 2 bases, and 9 bases separated the two germline ends. The CDR3 sequence is CASSLHSTNTEAFF. Here the CDR3 DNA reads TGTGCCAGCAGTTTACACAGTACCAACACTGAAGCTTTCTTT.

At least ten counts were recorded for this clonotype. The chain uses TRBV11-2 and TRBJ2-1; 9 bases are shared with TRBD2. There are 15 residues in the CDR3. The germline V gene encodes CDR1 SGHAT and CDR2 FQNNGV. The J segment lost 5 bases and the V segment lost 6 bases, leaving 8 bases of the junction unmatched. The DNA of the CDR3 is TGTGCCAGCAGTTACCAGGCGGGGGGGCACAATGAGCAGTTCTTC. Translated: CASSYQAGGHNEQFF.

A few counts support this clonotype. V is TRBV6-1 and J is TRBJ2-7; possibly TRBD1 for D (5 bases). Germline CDR1 MNHNS, CDR2 SASEGT. With 3 bases removed from V and 3 bases from J, the gap between germline ends came to 12 bases. The length of the CDR3 is 14 residues. Here the CDR3 DNA reads TGTGCCAGCAGTGAGGGGCCGGCGATCTACGAGCAGTACTTC. This codes for CASSEGPAIYEQYF.

This clonotype was recorded at least ten times. The V call is TRBV10-2, the J call TRBJ2-7; TRBD1 might be the D (6 bases). CDR3 length equals 14 residues. Germline CDR1 WSHSY, CDR2 SAAADI. V lost 7 bases and J lost 0, with 13 bases in between. The CDR3 region is CASKGEQGSYEQYF. The CDR3 DNA sequence: TGCGCCAGCAAAGGTGAACAGGGCTCCTACGAGCAGTACTTC.

This clonotype was found many times. The V gene is TRBV5-1, the J gene TRBJ2-4; 8 positions match TRBD1. This CDR3 has 17 amino acids. The V and J ends lost 3 bases and 4 bases, in that order; junction bases with no gene match: 12. Per the germline V gene, CDR1 is SGHRS and CDR2 is YFSETQ. The CDR3 sequence is CASSSRTTGQEKNIQYF. The CDR3 nucleotides are TGCGCCAGCAGCTCGCGCACAACGGGACAGGAGAAAAACATTCAGTACTTC.